This passage covers 20 T cell receptor beta chains from one sample sequenced in a study of OX40 agonist ivuxolimab in advanced cancers. Only in-frame clones appear in the TCRdb table, and some are missing; sequencing was by immunoSEQ multiplex PCR. The sample carries tens of thousands of clones, 84% recorded once. The sample consisted of CD4+ or CD8+ T cells sorted from blood, taken in a trial of the OX40 agonist ivuxolimab. The origin of the receptors is an adult with an advanced solid tumor such as melanoma, head and neck, liver or kidney cancer.

CDR3 amino acids: CASSLVGGASAQYF. The CDR3 nucleotides are TGTGCCAGCAGCCTGGTGGGGGGGGCATCGGCCCAGTACTTC. V and J are TRBV5-6 and TRBJ2-5; a possible D gene is TRBD2 (7 bases). Trimming took off 4 bases at V and 9 bases at J, with 19 bases between the two ends. CDR1 SGHDT and CDR2 YYEEEE come from the germline V gene. This CDR3 region has 14 residues.

The chain is built from TRBV5-1 and TRBJ2-3, with 9 bases that match TRBD2. The germline CDR1 and CDR2 sequences are SGHRS and YFSETQ. This CDR3 spans 16 amino acids. The junction had 5 bases not matched to a gene; V was cut back by 0 bases and J by 3 bases. CDR3 DNA sequence: TGCGCCAGCAGCTTGGGTACTAGCGGGTTGACAGATACGCAGTATTTT. Residues: CASSLGTSGLTDTQYF.

The V gene is TRBV6-5, the J gene TRBJ1-2; 8 bases align to TRBD1. The ends lost 6 bases at V and 3 bases at J; junction bases unmatched: 6. CDR3 length: 14 residues. CDR1 MNHEY and CDR2 SVGAGI come from the germline V gene. CDR3 sequence (DNA): TGTGCCAGCAGCGATGACAGGGGAGACTATGGCTACACCTTC. Translated: CASSDDRGDYGYTF.

CDR3 in DNA: TGCGCCAGCAGCCAAGAGGGCCCATCGAGGGCTAATGAAAAACTGTTTTTT. It is translated as CASSQEGPSRANEKLFF. This chain joins TRBV4-1 and TRBJ1-4, with no clear D. CDR1 and CDR2 (germline): MGHRA, YSYEKL. V was shortened by 0 bases and J by 3 bases, with 14 bases between the two germline ends. The CDR3 has 17 amino acids.

This chain links TRBV18 with TRBJ2-5; D may be TRBD1 or TRBD2 (5 bases each). V lost 6 bases and J 2 bases, leaving 13 bases between the germline ends. Germline V gene data show CDR1 as KGHSH and CDR2 as LQKENI. The CDR3 consists of 14 residues. This CDR3 is CASSGGEGQETQYF. The CDR3 nucleotides read TGTGCCAGCTCTGGGGGTGAAGGACAAGAGACCCAGTACTTC.

CDR3 DNA: TGTGCCAGCAGCGCTCGGACAGGGGCAATAGAAAAACTGTTTTTT. This sequence encodes CASSARTGAIEKLFF. This chain links TRBV11-3 with TRBJ1-4; 9 nucleotides align to TRBD1. The CDR3 is made up of 15 amino acids. Trimming cost V 5 bases and J 8 bases; bases outside gene matches: 9. The germline CDR1 and CDR2 sequences are SGHNT and YENEEA.

The rearrangement uses TRBV19 and TRBJ2-7; 7 bases are a match to TRBD2. The CDR3 extends over 13 amino acids. Trimming removed 3 bases from V and 2 bases from J; junction bases left unmatched: 1. CDR1 and CDR2 from the germline V gene are LNHDA and SQIVND (reference sequence). CDR3 in amino acids: CASSIGGAYEQYF. CDR3 nucleotide sequence: TGTGCCAGTAGTATTGGGGGGGCCTACGAGCAGTACTTC.

CDR3 region: CASSLEQAPYEQYF. The CDR3 DNA reads TGCGCCAGCAGCTTAGAACAGGCCCCTTACGAGCAGTACTTC. This rearrangement joins TRBV5-1 to TRBJ2-7, with D possibly matching TRBD1 (5 bases). The CDR3 spans 14 residues. The V gene's germline CDR1 is SGHRS and CDR2 YFSETQ. The germline V and J ends were trimmed by 2 bases and 4 bases, with 13 bases remaining between them.

The chain recombines TRBV7-6 with TRBJ1-1; 7 bases are a match to TRBD1. From germline, CDR1 is SGHVS and CDR2 FNYEAQ. The CDR3 length is 14 residues. V shed 1 base and J 6 bases; nucleotides not matched to a gene: 5. The CDR3 protein is CASSLGQGPAEAFF. The CDR3 region has the DNA TGTGCCAGCAGCTTAGGACAGGGTCCTGCTGAAGCTTTCTTT.

V and J are TRBV27 and TRBJ2-2; TRBD2 is a possible D gene (6 bases). Germline CDR1 MNHEY, CDR2 SMNVEV (reference sequence). Trimming removed 5 bases at V and 3 bases at J, with 13 bases between. This CDR3 has 15 amino acids. CDR3 in amino acids: CASSPRRVDTGELFF. As DNA, the CDR3 is TGTGCCAGCAGTCCGAGGAGGGTAGACACCGGGGAGCTGTTTTTT.

The V and J genes are TRBV19 and TRBJ1-5; TRBD1 aligns across 9 bases. The J segment lost 0 bases and the V segment lost 3 bases, leaving 3 bases of the junction unmatched. Looked up from germline, CDR1 is LNHDA and CDR2 is SQIVND (reference sequence). This CDR3 comprises 16 residues. DNA for the CDR3: TGTGCCAGTAGTATCTGGACAGGGGTTAGCAATCAGCCCCAGCATTTT. Amino acid sequence: CASSIWTGVSNQPQHF.

The chain has TRBV6-5 and TRBJ1-1; D perhaps matches TRBD1 (5 bases). Trimming removed 0 bases at V and 1 base at J, with 6 bases between. This CDR3 has 14 residues. Per germline, CDR1 MNHEY and CDR2 SVGAGI. CDR3 residues: CASSYSGANTEAFF. The CDR3 DNA follows: TGTGCCAGCAGTTACTCCGGGGCGAACACTGAAGCTTTCTTT.

V and J are TRBV25-1 and TRBJ1-3, with D hard to call. The CDR3 is 14 residues long. The V gene's germline CDR1 is MGHDK and CDR2 SYGVNS. V gave up 5 bases and J gave up 0 bases, with 8 bases separating them. CDR3 coding DNA: TGTGCCAGCAGTCCCTCGGTCTCTGGAAACACCATATATTTT. It specifies CASSPSVSGNTIYF.

The genes are TRBV6-6 and TRBJ2-7; possible D gene TRBD2, 6 bases. V shed 2 bases and J shed 6 bases, with 14 bases lying between them. This CDR3 region has 14 residues. CDR1 is MNHNY and CDR2 is SVGAGI in the germline V gene (reference sequence). The CDR3 spells CASSYGRTALEQYF. The CDR3 DNA follows: TGTGCCAGCAGTTACGGGAGGACCGCCCTCGAGCAGTACTTC.

The chain is built from TRBV6-1 and TRBJ2-7; TRBD2 matches 9 bases. Germline lookup yields CDR1 MNHNS and CDR2 SASEGT. The CDR3 loop spans 15 amino acids. The trim removed 1 base at V and 2 bases at J, leaving 3 bases unmatched. The CDR3 reads CASSEELAGAYEQYF. DNA for the CDR3: TGTGCCAGCAGTGAAGAATTAGCGGGGGCCTACGAGCAGTACTTC.

This sequence joins TRBV27 and TRBJ1-2, with 8 bases lining up with TRBD1. J was trimmed by 5 bases and V by 10 bases; bases with no gene match: 9. This CDR3 is 13 amino acids long. Germline V gene sequence: CDR1 MNHEY, CDR2 SMNVEV (reference sequence). The CDR3 DNA reads as TGTGCCACCGTCGGACAGGGAGGGTATGGCTACACCTTC. Residues: CATVGQGGYGYTF.

This chain connects TRBV12-5 to TRBJ1-2, with D maybe TRBD1 (5 bases). Germline V gives CDR1 LGHNT, CDR2 FRNRAP. This CDR3 region has 14 residues. Trimming shortened V by 2 bases and J by 6 bases, and 13 bases separated the two germline ends. CDR3 in amino acids: CASGLSTAQDGYTF. CDR3 bases: TGTGCTAGTGGTTTGTCGACAGCCCAAGATGGCTACACCTTC.

The rearrangement links TRBV9 to TRBJ2-7, with TRBD2 identical over 8 bases. With V trimmed by 1 base and J by 2 bases, 5 bases remained unmatched. The V gene's germline CDR1 is SGDLS and CDR2 YYNGEE. This CDR3 is 15 amino acids long. This chain's CDR3 is CASSVSAGETYEQYF. In DNA, the CDR3 is TGTGCCAGCAGCGTATCAGCGGGGGAAACCTACGAGCAGTACTTC.

This chain links TRBV5-1 with TRBJ1-2, with 9 bases aligning to TRBD1. The germline V gene encodes CDR1 SGHRS and CDR2 YFSETQ. The length of the CDR3 is 14 residues. J was trimmed by 7 bases and V by 0 bases; bases with no gene match: 4. The CDR3 reads CASSLGGTGSGYTF. The DNA of the CDR3 is TGCGCCAGCAGCTTGGGGGGGACAGGGAGTGGCTACACCTTC.

This chain connects TRBV2 to TRBJ1-1, with no clear D. From germline, CDR1 is SNHLY and CDR2 FYNNEI. V dropped 1 base and J dropped 4 bases, with 10 bases sitting between them. The CDR3 extends over 14 amino acids. This CDR3 is CASSEEGAPTEAFF. The CDR3 nucleotides read TGTGCCAGCAGTGAAGAGGGTGCCCCCACTGAAGCTTTCTTT.